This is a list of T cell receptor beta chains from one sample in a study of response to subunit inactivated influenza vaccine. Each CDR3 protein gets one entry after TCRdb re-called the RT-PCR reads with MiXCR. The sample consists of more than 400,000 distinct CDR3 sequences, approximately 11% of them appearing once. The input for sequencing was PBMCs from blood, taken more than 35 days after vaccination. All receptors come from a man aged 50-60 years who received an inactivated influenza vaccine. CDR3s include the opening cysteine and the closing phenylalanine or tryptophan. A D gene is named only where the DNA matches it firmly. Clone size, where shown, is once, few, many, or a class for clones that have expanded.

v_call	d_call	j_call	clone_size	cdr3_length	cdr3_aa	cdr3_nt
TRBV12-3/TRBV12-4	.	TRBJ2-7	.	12	CTSRRGAQEQYF	TGTACCAGCAGAAGGGGGGCCCAGGAGCAGTACTTC
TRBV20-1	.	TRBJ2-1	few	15	CSARTAGQNYNEQFF	TGCAGTGCCAGAACGGCGGGACAGAATTACAATGAGCAGTTCTTC
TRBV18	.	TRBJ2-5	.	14	CASSPPYAGKTQYF	TGTGCCAGCTCACCACCGTACGCAGGAAAGACCCAGTACTTC
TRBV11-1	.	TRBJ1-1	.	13	CASRFDRYTEAFF	TGTGCCAGCAGATTTGACAGGTACACTGAAGCTTTCTTT
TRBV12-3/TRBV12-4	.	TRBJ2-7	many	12	CASLGGSDEQYF	TGTGCTTCACTCGGGGGAAGTGACGAGCAGTACTTC
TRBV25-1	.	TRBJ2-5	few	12	CASGGAQETQYF	TGTGCCAGCGGCGGGGCCCAAGAGACCCAGTACTTC
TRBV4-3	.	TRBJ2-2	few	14	CASSQEKGTGELFF	TGCGCCAGCAGCCAAGAGAAGGGGACCGGGGAGCTGTTTTTT
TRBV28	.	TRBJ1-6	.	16	CASRYHRDQHNSPLHF	TGTGCCAGCAGGTATCACCGGGACCAACATAATTCACCCCTCCACTTT
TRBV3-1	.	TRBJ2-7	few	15	CASSPAPGANYEQYF	TGTGCCAGCAGCCCCGCCCCTGGGGCCAACTACGAGCAGTACTTC
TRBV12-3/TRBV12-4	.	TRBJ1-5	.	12	CASSFTGQPQHF	TGTGCCAGCAGTTTTACGGGCCAGCCCCAGCATTTT
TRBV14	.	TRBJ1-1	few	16	CASSRVTNTVNTEAFF	TGTGCCAGCAGCCGAGTTACCAACACAGTGAACACTGAAGCTTTCTTT
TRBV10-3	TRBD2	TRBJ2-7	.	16	CAIRSREGTSSYEQYF	TGTGCCATCAGAAGCAGAGAGGGGACTAGCTCCTACGAGCAGTACTTC
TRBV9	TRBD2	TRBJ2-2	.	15	CASSVLGEGAGELFF	TGTGCCAGCAGCGTACTGGGGGAGGGAGCCGGGGAGCTGTTTTTT
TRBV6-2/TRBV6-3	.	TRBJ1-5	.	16	CASRHPQGFGNQPQHF	TGTGCCAGCAGACATCCGCAGGGGTTTGGCAATCAGCCCCAGCATTTT
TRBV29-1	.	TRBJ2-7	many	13	CSFRGQGGYEQYF	TGCAGCTTCCGAGGGCAGGGGGGGTACGAGCAGTACTTC
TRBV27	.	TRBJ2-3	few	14	CASSLRLDSDTQYF	TGTGCCAGCAGTTTGCGGCTAGACTCAGATACGCAGTATTTT